This T cell receptor beta chain was identified in a study of blood T cell repertoires in COVID-19. Trimming cost V 3 bases and J 3 bases, with 11 bases left between them. Germline-derived CDR1 and CDR2 are MDHEN and SYDVKM. The CDR3 runs 15 residues. Measured with immunoSEQ multiplex PCR; TCRdb has only the in-frame clones, and not every one. The table lists approximately 82,000 clones, around 82% of them singletons. The chain has TRBV28 and TRBJ2-2, with a possible D match to TRBD2 (6 bases). The TCR comes from a man aged 45-60 years with active or convalescent COVID-19. The sample taken for sequencing was peripheral blood. In nucleotides, the CDR3 is TGTGCCAGCAGTTTTGTTAGCGGATACACCGGGGAGCTGTTTTTT. Amino acids: CASSFVSGYTGELFF.